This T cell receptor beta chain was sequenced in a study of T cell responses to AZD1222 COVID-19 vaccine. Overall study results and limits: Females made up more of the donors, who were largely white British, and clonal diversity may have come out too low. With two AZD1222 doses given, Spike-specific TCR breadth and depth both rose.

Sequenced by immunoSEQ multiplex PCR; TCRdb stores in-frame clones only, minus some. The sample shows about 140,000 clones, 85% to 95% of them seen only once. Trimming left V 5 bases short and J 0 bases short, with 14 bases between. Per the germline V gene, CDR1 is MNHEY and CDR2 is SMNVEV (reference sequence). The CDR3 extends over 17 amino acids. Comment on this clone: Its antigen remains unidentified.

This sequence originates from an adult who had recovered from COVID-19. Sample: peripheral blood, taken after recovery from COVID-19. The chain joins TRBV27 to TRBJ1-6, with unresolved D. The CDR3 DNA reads TGTGCCAGCAGTCTCCGAGACGGGAGCTCCTATAATTCACCCCTCCACTTT. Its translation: CASSLRDGSSYNSPLHF.